Following are 27 T cell receptor beta chains from one sample sequenced in a study of shared clonotypes between healthy human individuals. CD45RO negativity and positive selection for CCR7 defined naive CD8 cells, a population that excluded terminally differentiated effector memory CD45RA+ cells. The protocol was immunoSEQ multiplex PCR, while the TCRdb copy is restricted to in-frame clones and leaves out a portion. The data contain 2 million to 2.5 million clones, about 92% of them singletons. Specimen: naive CD8+ T cells from PBMCs. These receptors originate from a man aged 18-30 years in good health. Some clones in this sample may be carry-over from other donors' samples.

This clone was observed a handful of times. The V and J genes are TRBV29-1 and TRBJ2-1; tentatively, D is TRBD1 (6 bases). The CDR3 is 11 amino acids. Germline values: CDR1 SQVTM, CDR2 ANQGSEA. CDR3 coding DNA: TGCAGTCAGGGGTTTTACAATGAGCAGTTCTTC. Its protein product is CSQGFYNEQFF.

In this sample, this clone turned up once. The chain links TRBV7-3 to TRBJ2-1; D gene uncertain. The CDR3 is made up of 12 amino acids. The germline CDR1 and CDR2 sequences are SGHTA and FQGTGA. Between the trimmed V and J ends, which lost 3 bases and 10 bases, there was a span of 10 bases. CDR3 DNA: TGTGCCAGCAGCTTGGGTGCCGAGGAGCAGTTCTTC. It yields the protein CASSLGAEEQFF.

V is TRBV7-9 and J is TRBJ2-2; D unclear. V was pared by 8 bases and J by 4 bases, with 8 bases between. CDR3 size: 12 residues. CDR1 and CDR2 (germline): SEHNR, FQNEAQ (reference sequence). DNA for the CDR3: TGTGCCAGCGATAGAGCCACCGGGGAGCTGTTTTTT. Amino acids: CASDRATGELFF.

The rearrangement uses TRBV4-1 and TRBJ2-7; the match to TRBD2 covers 9 bases. The CDR3 totals 17 residues. Germline V gives CDR1 MGHRA, CDR2 YSYEKL. Trimming at V came to 2 bases and at J to 0 bases, leaving 8 bases not matched to a gene. CDR3 DNA: TGCGCCAGCAGCCAATTCGGGGCTAGCGGGAACTCCTACGAGCAGTACTTC. Translated, it gives CASSQFGASGNSYEQYF.

The V and J genes are TRBV5-6 and TRBJ1-5; D is perhaps TRBD1 (5 bases). CDR1 and CDR2 (germline): SGHDT, YYEEEE. CDR3 length: 15 amino acids. Trimming cost V 0 bases and J 3 bases, with 10 bases left between them. DNA for the CDR3: TGTGCCAGCAGCTTGGGGGCAGGGCCCAATCAGCCCCAGCATTTT. Protein: CASSLGAGPNQPQHF. Variable domain in full (rest from reference TRBV5-6 and TRBJ1-5): DAGVTQSPTHLIKTRGQQVTLRCSPKSGHDTVSWYQQALGQGPQFIFQYYEEEERQRGNFPDRFSGHQFPNYSSELNVNALLLGDSALYLCASSLGAGPNQPQHFGDGTRLSIL.

This chain joins TRBV10-1 and TRBJ1-2; D ambiguous. The CDR3 consists of 14 residues. The V end lost 9 bases, the J end lost 4 bases, and 18 bases lay between the germline ends. Germline V gene sequence: CDR1 WNHNN, CDR2 SYGVQD (reference sequence). CDR3 protein: CARPNSTSCYGYTF. Here the CDR3 DNA reads TGCGCCAGGCCCAACTCAACAAGTTGCTATGGCTACACCTTC.

The genes are TRBV28 and TRBJ1-5, with D possibly matching TRBD1 (6 bases). The CDR3 spans 14 residues. Trimming cost V 6 bases and J 9 bases, with 18 bases left between them. Germline V lookup: CDR1 MDHEN, CDR2 SYDVKM. DNA for the CDR3: TGTGCCAGCAGACAAGGGGGGCTCCTTGGGCCCCAGCATTTT. Its protein product is CASRQGGLLGPQHF.

The gene calls are TRBV7-9 and TRBJ2-1; D gene unclear. Germline V gene data show CDR1 as SEHNR and CDR2 as FQNEAQ (reference sequence). The V and J ends lost 6 bases and 9 bases respectively, with 12 bases between them. This CDR3 comprises 12 residues. DNA for the CDR3: TGTGCCAGCAGTTCCAACGTTGCTGAGCAGTTCTTC. Protein product: CASSSNVAEQFF.

For this clone: The sample has other DNA sequences that encode this CDR3 too. The J gene is TRBJ2-5, the V gene TRBV7-9; D is perhaps TRBD1 (6 bases). CDR3 length: 15 residues. CDR1 SEHNR and CDR2 FQNEAQ come from the germline V gene (reference sequence). Trimming pared 2 bases from V and 2 bases from J, leaving 12 bases between. The CDR3 bases are TGTGCCAGCAGCTTACGGTCCGGGACACAAGAGACCCAGTACTTC. It yields the protein CASSLRSGTQETQYF.

V gene TRBV11-2 combines with J gene TRBJ2-7; D could derive from TRBD1 or TRBD2 (5 bases each). The V and J ends lost 4 bases and 4 bases respectively, with 14 bases between them. This CDR3 region has 14 residues. The germline CDR1 and CDR2 sequences are SGHAT and FQNNGV. The CDR3 loop reads CASSSWGPDYEQYF. The CDR3 DNA sequence: TGTGCCAGCAGCTCCTGGGGACCGGATTACGAGCAGTACTTC.

The genes are TRBV5-5 and TRBJ2-1, with 8 bases that match TRBD2. This CDR3 spans 14 amino acids. The V segment lost 3 bases and the J segment 6 bases; nucleotides outside the gene matches: 5. Germline CDR1 is SGHKS and CDR2 is YYEKEE (reference sequence). The chain's CDR3 is CASSSGLAPNEQFF. CDR3 nucleotides: TGTGCCAGCAGCTCAGGACTAGCCCCCAATGAGCAGTTCTTC.

V usage is TRBV29-1 and J usage is TRBJ1-2; D remains ambiguous. CDR1 is SQVTM, CDR2 ANQGSEA, per germline. This CDR3 is built from 14 residues. Trimming shortened V by 7 bases and J by 0 bases, and 15 bases separated the two germline ends. As DNA, the CDR3 is TGCAGCGCTTCGATATTGGAGACTAACTATGGCTACACCTTC. The encoded protein is CSASILETNYGYTF. The full variable domain, in which reference TRBV29-1 and TRBJ1-2 provide the parts outside the CDR3, is SAVISQKPSRDICQRGTSLTIQCQVDSQVTMMFWYRQQPGQSLTLIATANQGSEATYESGFVIDKFPISRPNLTFSTLTVSNMSPEDSSIYLCSASILETNYGYTFGSGTRLTVV.

The chain has TRBV7-9 and TRBJ2-2; tentatively, D is TRBD2 (5 bases). Germline assignment: CDR1 SEHNR and CDR2 FQNEAQ (reference sequence). V was pared by 10 bases and J by 5 bases, with 20 bases between. The CDR3 consists of 15 residues. This CDR3 is CATENLDLQTGELFF. The CDR3 DNA follows: TGTGCCACCGAGAACCTGGACTTACAAACCGGGGAGCTGTTTTTT.

V is TRBV9 and J is TRBJ1-3; no reliable D call. The V gene's germline CDR1 is SGDLS and CDR2 YYNGEE. This CDR3 is 15 amino acids long. Deletions cut 3 bases from V and 4 bases from J, with 14 bases between. CDR3: CASSAPDGEGNTIYF. The CDR3 DNA follows: TGTGCCAGCAGCGCCCCAGACGGGGAAGGAAACACCATATATTTT.

V usage is TRBV11-2 and J usage is TRBJ2-2; possibly TRBD2 for D (6 bases). CDR1 is SGHAT and CDR2 is FQNNGV in the germline V gene. V shed 2 bases and J shed 5 bases, with 18 bases lying between them. This CDR3 spans 17 amino acids. The CDR3 coding sequence is TGTGCCAGCAGCTTAAAGGGGACTCGGCTATATACCGGGGAGCTGTTTTTT. Translating gives CASSLKGTRLYTGELFF.

CDR3 residues: CASSLQGALRFDEQFF. CDR3 bases: TGTGCCAGCAGTTTACAGGGGGCTTTACGGTTCGATGAGCAGTTCTTC. V usage is TRBV27 and J usage is TRBJ2-1; 8 nucleotides line up with TRBD1. The CDR3 extends over 16 amino acids. CDR1 and CDR2 (germline): MNHEY, SMNVEV (reference sequence). The J segment lost 8 bases and the V segment lost 2 bases, leaving 11 bases of the junction unmatched.

The chain combines TRBV29-1 with TRBJ2-3; unclear D gene. Trimming pared 8 bases from V and 5 bases from J, leaving 14 bases between. Germline V lookup: CDR1 SQVTM, CDR2 ANQGSEA. CDR3 length equals 12 residues. The CDR3 DNA reads TGCAGCCCCAATCCACAAGGAGATACGCAGTATTTT. The encoded protein is CSPNPQGDTQYF.

The CDR3 region has the DNA TGCGCCAGCAGCCAAGATATCCGGGCTAGCGGGGGACTCACAGATACGCAGTATTTT. Its translation: CASSQDIRASGGLTDTQYF. V is TRBV4-1 and J is TRBJ2-3, with 10 bases matching TRBD2. The germline V gene encodes CDR1 MGHRA and CDR2 YSYEKL. The CDR3 runs to 19 residues. The J segment lost 2 bases and the V segment lost 0 bases, leaving 11 bases of the junction unmatched.

This sequence joins TRBV4-3 and TRBJ1-5; possible D gene TRBD1, 6 bases. The CDR3 runs to 15 residues. V shed 0 bases and J shed 3 bases, with 9 bases lying between them. Germline CDR1 and CDR2: LGHNA and YSLEER. CDR3 bases: TGCGCCAGCAGCCAAGATTCAGGGGCCAATCAGCCCCAGCATTTT. Protein product: CASSQDSGANQPQHF.

J is TRBJ2-2 and V is TRBV25-1; D unclear. Per the germline V gene, CDR1 is MGHDK and CDR2 is SYGVNS. This CDR3 contains 11 residues. Trimming shortened V by 7 bases and J by 9 bases, and 9 bases separated the two germline ends. The CDR3 region is CASNLGWELFF. The CDR3 coding sequence is TGTGCCAGCAATCTCGGATGGGAGCTGTTTTTT. Supplemented by reference TRBV25-1 and TRBJ2-2, the full variable domain reads EADIYQTPRYLVIGTGKKITLECSQTMGHDKMYWYQQDPGMELHLIHYSYGVNSTEKGDLSSESTVSRIRTEHFPLTLESARPSHTSQYLCASNLGWELFFGEGSRLTVL.

The J gene is TRBJ2-1, the V gene TRBV6-6; 15 nucleotides match TRBD2. This CDR3 is 16 amino acids long. V lost 5 bases and J lost 4; bases outside the gene matches: 3. Germline V gene lookup returns CDR1 MNHNY and CDR2 SVGAGI (reference sequence). CDR3 in amino acids: CASSAGLAGGYNEQFF. The CDR3 DNA follows: TGTGCCAGCAGTGCGGGACTAGCGGGAGGTTACAATGAGCAGTTCTTC.

This clone came up a few times. The chain couples TRBV9 to TRBJ1-4; D may be TRBD1 (6 bases). This CDR3 has 14 residues. V gave up 4 bases and J gave up 6 bases, with 13 bases separating them. Looked up from germline, CDR1 is SGDLS and CDR2 is YYNGEE. CDR3 in DNA: TGTGCCAGCAGCCCCAGGACAGAATATGAAAAACTGTTTTTT. As protein: CASSPRTEYEKLFF.

The genes are TRBV13 and TRBJ2-7; 12 nucleotides align to TRBD1. Germline lookup yields CDR1 PRHDT and CDR2 FYEKMQ (reference sequence). The length of the CDR3 is 16 residues. With 5 bases clipped from V and 7 bases from J, the junction kept 12 bases outside the gene matches. CDR3 loop: CASSPSGTGGAGEQYF. DNA for the CDR3: TGTGCCAGCAGCCCTAGTGGGACAGGGGGCGCGGGAGAGCAGTACTTC. The variable domain in full, with the rest retrieved from reference TRBV13 and TRBJ2-7, is AAGVIQSPRHLIKEKRETATLKCYPIPRHDTVYWYQQGPGQDPQFLISFYEKMQSDKGSIPDRFSAQQFSDYHSELNMSSLELGDSALYFCASSPSGTGGAGEQYFGPGTRLTVT.

The rearrangement joins TRBV11-2 to TRBJ1-1; a weak D match, TRBD1 (6 bases). Trimming removed 7 bases at V and 0 bases at J, with 9 bases between. The V gene's germline CDR1 is SGHAT and CDR2 FQNNGV. There are 13 residues in the CDR3. The chain's CDR3 is CASKDRLNTEAFF. CDR3 coding DNA: TGTGCCAGCAAGGACAGACTGAACACTGAAGCTTTCTTT.

This chain uses TRBV27 with TRBJ2-7, with 9 bases fitting TRBD1. V gave up 2 bases and J gave up 5 bases; unmatched junction bases: 4. CDR1 is MNHEY, CDR2 SMNVEV, per germline (reference sequence). The CDR3 consists of 14 residues. CDR3 protein: CASSLEQGADEQYF. CDR3 coding DNA: TGTGCCAGCAGTTTAGAACAGGGGGCGGACGAGCAGTACTTC.

V gene TRBV4-1 combines with J gene TRBJ2-1, with 15 positions matching TRBD2. J gave up 12 bases and V 3 bases, and 6 bases lay outside the gene matches. CDR3 length equals 15 residues. The germline V gene has CDR1 MGHRA and CDR2 YSYEKL. The CDR3 is CASSHGLGLAGGQFF. As DNA, the CDR3 is TGCGCCAGCAGCCACGGGCTGGGACTAGCGGGAGGGCAGTTCTTC.

With regard to this clone: An end of the junction differs from the germline gene, which may be a read error. The chain recombines TRBV29-1 with TRBJ2-7; D is tentatively TRBD1 or TRBD2 (6 bases each). CDR3 size: 12 residues. In germline, CDR1 is SQVTM, CDR2 ANQGSEA. CDR3 sequence reads: CSAFTGRYERYF. DNA of the CDR3: TGCAGCGCCTTTACAGGGAGGTACGAGCGGTACTTC.